The sequence of this T cell receptor beta chain was determined in a study of blood T cell repertoires in COVID-19. The participants were between about 18 and 100 years old and came from fewer than 25 US areas. The method was immunoSEQ multiplex PCR; TCRdb's version includes in-frame clones alone and lacks a portion of them. The sample includes more than 200,000 clones, 70% to 90% of them seen just once. Germline loops: CDR1 SEHNR, CDR2 FQNEAQ (reference sequence). The CDR3 runs to 12 residues. Between the trimmed V and J ends, which lost 4 bases and 0 bases, there was a span of 3 bases. This chain joins TRBV7-9 and TRBJ2-5; D gene unclear. Sequencing input: PBMCs or T cells enriched from blood (not recorded which). This TCR derives from a man between 25 and 39 years old with acute COVID-19. In nucleotides, the CDR3 is TGTGCCAGCAGCTATAACCAAGAGACCCAGTACTTC. This gives the protein CASSYNQETQYF.